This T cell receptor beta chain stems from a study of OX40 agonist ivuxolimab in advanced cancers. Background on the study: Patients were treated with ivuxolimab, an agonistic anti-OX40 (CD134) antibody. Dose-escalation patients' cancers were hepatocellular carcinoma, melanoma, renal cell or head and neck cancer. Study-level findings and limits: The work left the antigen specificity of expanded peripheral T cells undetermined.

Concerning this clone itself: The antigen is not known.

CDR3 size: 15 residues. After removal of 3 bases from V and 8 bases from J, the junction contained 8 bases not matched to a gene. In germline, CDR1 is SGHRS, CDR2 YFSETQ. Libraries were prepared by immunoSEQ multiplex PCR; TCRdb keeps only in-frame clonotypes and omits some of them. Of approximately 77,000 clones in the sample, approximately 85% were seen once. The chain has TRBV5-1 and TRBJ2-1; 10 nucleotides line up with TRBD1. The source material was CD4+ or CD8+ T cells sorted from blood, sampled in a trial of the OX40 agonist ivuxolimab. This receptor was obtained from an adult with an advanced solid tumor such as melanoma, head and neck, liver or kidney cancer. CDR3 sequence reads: CASSSHRDRGYEQFF. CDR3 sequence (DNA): TGCGCCAGCAGCTCCCACCGGGACAGGGGCTATGAGCAGTTCTTC.